This TCR beta chain appears in the sequencing data of a study of neoadjuvant anti-PD-1 for oral cavity cancer. Clones were sequenced by immunoSEQ multiplex PCR, and TCRdb holds only the in-frame ones, with some missing. The sample lists over 11,000 clones; about 71% were seen once. Points on this clone: Its antigen is not known.

The study, taken as a whole, reports: Treg/Th17 ratio rose with pretreatment blood and fell with post-treatment tumor TCRbeta clonality. Only a few patients per response group were TCR-analyzed; validation needed.

Trimming took off 2 bases at V and 5 bases at J, with 0 bases between the two ends. CDR1 MNHNY and CDR2 SVGAGI come from the germline V gene (reference sequence). The CDR3 has 10 amino acids. The TCR comes from a person between 40 and 85 years old with oral cavity squamous cell carcinoma. The chain uses TRBV6-6 and TRBJ1-1; D is uncertain. The specimen was PBMCs, collected before nivolumab (anti-PD-1) treatment. The CDR3 region is CASSYTEAFF. CDR3 in DNA: TGTGCCAGCAGTTACACTGAAGCTTTCTTT.